These 20 T cell receptor beta chains came from one sample sequenced in a study of blood T cell repertoires in COVID-19. The method was immunoSEQ multiplex PCR; TCRdb's version includes in-frame clones alone and lacks a portion of them. The sample shows over 150,000 clones, approximately 91% of them seen only once. The specimen sequenced was peripheral blood. The origin of the receptors is a man younger than 35 with acute or convalescent COVID-19.

CDR3 nucleotide sequence: TGTGCCAGCAGTTTACGACAGAACACTGAAGCTTTCTTT. Protein: CASSLRQNTEAFF. The rearrangement links TRBV27 to TRBJ1-1, with no clear D. Germline loops: CDR1 MNHEY, CDR2 SMNVEV (reference sequence). The CDR3 runs to 13 residues. Trimming cost V 2 bases and J 1 base, with 5 bases left between them.

This chain joins TRBV5-6 and TRBJ2-1; a possible D gene is TRBD2 (6 bases). This CDR3 has 14 residues. Trimming removed 5 bases at V and 4 bases at J, with 13 bases between. In germline, CDR1 is SGHDT, CDR2 YYEEEE. The CDR3 loop reads CASREGTSYNEQFF. For the CDR3, the DNA is TGTGCCAGCAGAGAGGGGACTTCTTACAATGAGCAGTTCTTC.

The rearrangement uses TRBV27 and TRBJ1-4, with D possibly being TRBD1 (5 bases). The CDR3 has 15 residues. CDR1 is MNHEY and CDR2 is SMNVEV in the germline V gene (reference sequence). V was clipped by 4 bases and J by 7 bases, with 16 bases between them. The CDR3 DNA reads as TGTGCCAGCAGTTCTAACAGGTTCCCCGGTGAAAAACTGTTTTTT. This codes for CASSSNRFPGEKLFF.

This clone has only one observation. This chain links TRBV7-2 with TRBJ2-2, with a tentative D call TRBD2 (6 bases). CDR3 length: 15 amino acids. In germline, CDR1 is SGHTA, CDR2 FQGNSA. Trimming shortened V by 1 base and J by 0 bases, and 6 bases separated the two germline ends. The CDR3 is CASSLGGTNTGELFF. The DNA of the CDR3 is TGTGCCAGCAGCTTAGGCGGGACGAACACCGGGGAGCTGTTTTTT.

This sequence joins TRBV5-6 and TRBJ1-1; no clear D. The germline CDR1 and CDR2 sequences are SGHDT and YYEEEE. There are 15 residues in the CDR3. Trimming shortened V by 0 bases and J by 0 bases, and 9 bases separated the two germline ends. The CDR3 reads CASSLGWAMNTEAFF. CDR3 DNA: TGTGCCAGCAGCTTGGGTTGGGCCATGAACACTGAAGCTTTCTTT.

J is TRBJ1-5 and V is TRBV10-3; D possibly corresponds to TRBD1 (6 bases). The V gene lost 0 bases and the J gene lost 2 bases, with 8 bases spanning the gap. The germline gives CDR1 ENHRY, CDR2 SYGVKD. CDR3 size: 15 residues. The CDR3 here is CAISESGAGNQPQHF. The CDR3 bases are TGTGCCATCAGTGAGTCGGGGGCTGGCAATCAGCCCCAGCATTTT.

This clone was observed once. The chain recombines TRBV19 with TRBJ1-2; 7 bases agree with TRBD1. The CDR3 loop spans 15 amino acids. Germline assignment: CDR1 LNHDA and CDR2 SQIVND (reference sequence). V dropped 6 bases and J dropped 2; count of bases not matched to a gene: 9. This CDR3 is CASRPSDRENYGYTF. As DNA, the CDR3 is TGTGCCAGTAGACCCAGCGACAGGGAAAACTATGGCTACACCTTC.

This chain links TRBV5-1 with TRBJ1-2; TRBD1 matches at 9 bases. CDR3 length: 15 residues. Germline V gene lookup returns CDR1 SGHRS and CDR2 YFSETQ. The trim removed 1 base at V and 3 bases at J, leaving 4 bases unmatched. The CDR3 nucleotides read TGCGCCAGCAGCTTGTCTGGGACAGGGTACTATGGCTACACCTTC. The encoded protein is CASSLSGTGYYGYTF.

The chain combines TRBV7-8 with TRBJ1-1; D is uncertain. Trimming cost V 5 bases and J 2 bases, with 9 bases left between them. Germline lookup yields CDR1 SGHVS and CDR2 FQNEAQ. The length of the CDR3 is 13 residues. The CDR3 loop reads CASSTNRNTEAFF. In DNA, the CDR3 is TGTGCCAGCAGCACAAATCGTAACACTGAAGCTTTCTTT. Full variable domain (outside the CDR3, taken from reference TRBV7-8 and TRBJ1-1): GAGVSQSPRYKVAKRGQDVALRCDPISGHVSLFWYQQALGQGPEFLTYFQNEAQLDKSGLPSDRFFAERPEGSVSTLKIQRTQQEDSAVYLCASSTNRNTEAFFGQGTRLTVV.

J is TRBJ2-3 and V is TRBV5-4; no reliable D call. Germline CDR1 and CDR2: SGHNT and YYREEE (reference sequence). V lost 0 bases and J 0 bases, leaving 20 bases between the germline ends. The CDR3 is 19 residues long. The CDR3 DNA sequence: TGTGCCAGCAGCTTGGTTGGCAGGCAACACTCTACTAGCACAGATACGCAGTATTTT. Translated, it gives CASSLVGRQHSTSTDTQYF.

The rearrangement uses TRBV11-2 and TRBJ2-7, with a weak D call TRBD1 (6 bases). V was clipped by 2 bases and J by 5 bases, with 13 bases between them. Germline V gene lookup returns CDR1 SGHAT and CDR2 FQNNGV. The CDR3 extends over 14 amino acids. This chain's CDR3 is CASSLTQGRNEQYF. CDR3 coding DNA: TGTGCCAGCAGCTTAACACAGGGTAGAAACGAGCAGTACTTC.

This chain joins TRBV10-3 and TRBJ2-3, with D perhaps TRBD2 (5 bases). This CDR3 spans 13 amino acids. The V end lost 6 bases, the J end lost 0 bases, and 7 bases lay between the germline ends. CDR1 ENHRY and CDR2 SYGVKD come from the germline V gene. The CDR3 sequence is CAIRRESTDTQYF. The CDR3 coding sequence is TGTGCCATCAGGAGGGAGAGCACAGATACGCAGTATTTT.

This chain connects TRBV30 to TRBJ2-1; D call uncertain. Looked up from germline, CDR1 is GTSNPN and CDR2 is SVGIG (reference sequence). Trimming took 1 base from V and 6 from J, leaving 10 bases between them. This CDR3 has 13 amino acids. Written as DNA, the CDR3 is TGTGCCTGGAGTGGGGCACTCGGCAATGAGCAGTTCTTC. Its protein product is CAWSGALGNEQFF. Variable domain in full (rest from reference TRBV30 and TRBJ2-1): SQTIHQWPATLVQPVGSPLSLECTVEGTSNPNLYWYRQAAGRGLQLLFYSVGIGQISSEVPQNLSASRPQDRQFILSSKKLLLSDSGFYLCAWSGALGNEQFFGPGTRLTVL.

The V call is TRBV4-1, the J call TRBJ1-5; the D gene is possibly TRBD1 (6 bases). The ends were cut back, 3 bases at V and 2 bases at J, with 8 bases in the middle. Per germline, CDR1 MGHRA and CDR2 YSYEKL. The CDR3 has 14 amino acids. The CDR3 coding sequence is TGCGCCAGCAGCCAGAGGACAGGCAATCAGCCCCAGCATTTT. Translation: CASSQRTGNQPQHF.

The CDR3 sequence: CASSSSLNSGSRKSGELFF. The CDR3 nucleotides read TGTGCCAGCAGCTCCTCCCTTAATAGCGGGAGCCGGAAGTCCGGGGAGCTGTTTTTT. V gene TRBV7-2 combines with J gene TRBJ2-2, with 9 bases matching TRBD2. The CDR3 consists of 19 residues. Germline V CDR1 and CDR2: SGHTA, FQGNSA. Trimming removed 4 bases from V and 6 bases from J; junction bases left unmatched: 18.

The chain employs TRBV7-7 and TRBJ1-6; tentatively, D is TRBD1 (6 bases). CDR1 is SSHAT and CDR2 is FNYEAQ in the germline V gene (reference sequence). Trimming removed 3 bases from V and 7 bases from J, with 7 bases in between. The CDR3 length is 13 residues. The CDR3 nucleotides are TGTGCCAGCAGCTTTGACAGGAATTCACCCCTCCACTTT. Amino acids: CASSFDRNSPLHF.

This chain joins TRBV9 and TRBJ2-1, with 14 bases matching TRBD2. CDR1 and CDR2 (germline): SGDLS, YYNGEE. The CDR3 length is 19 residues. The V and J ends lost 0 bases and 0 bases, in that order; junction bases with no gene match: 5. CDR3 in DNA: TGTGCCAGCAGCGTAGGCCGGACTAGCGGGGGGTACTCCTACAATGAGCAGTTCTTC. Translation gives CASSVGRTSGGYSYNEQFF.

This chain uses TRBV6-6 with TRBJ1-2; the match to TRBD1 covers 8 bases. Unmatched junction bases numbered 11, after V lost 6 bases and J lost 8 bases. The CDR3 has 14 residues. Germline-derived CDR1 and CDR2 are MNHNY and SVGAGI (reference sequence). CDR3 sequence: CASSFPGQEEGYTF. The CDR3 nucleotides read TGTGCCAGCAGCTTCCCGGGACAGGAAGAAGGCTACACCTTC.

CDR3 region: CASSLGGGSSTDTQYF. The CDR3, as DNA: TGTGCCAGCAGTCTGGGGGGGGGTTCAAGCACAGATACGCAGTATTTT. The V gene is TRBV27, the J gene TRBJ2-3, with 7 positions matching TRBD2. The germline gives CDR1 MNHEY, CDR2 SMNVEV (reference sequence). V was clipped by 5 bases and J by 0 bases; unmatched bases: 8. CDR3 length: 16 amino acids.

The rearrangement uses TRBV3-1 (or the pseudogene TRBV3-2) and TRBJ2-2, with D hard to call. Germline CDR1 and CDR2: LGHDT and YNNKEL (reference sequence). This CDR3 spans 15 amino acids. Trimming pared 2 bases from V and 0 bases from J, leaving 7 bases between. For the CDR3, the DNA is TGTGCCAGCAGCCAATTGACACCGAACACCGGGGAGCTGTTTTTT. Protein product: CASSQLTPNTGELFF.